What follows is one T cell receptor beta chain and its context. TCRdb's copy holds only in-frame clones and misses some; the assay was immunoSEQ multiplex PCR. The sample yields roughly 52,000 clones, nearly 95% seen once. The sample comes from a study of technical replicates of blood from several donors. This CDR3 is 19 amino acids long. V was clipped by 2 bases and J by 6 bases; unmatched bases: 17. Germline assignment: CDR1 SGHRS and CDR2 YFSETQ. Sequenced material: PBMCs. This receptor was taken from a human donor in good health. Some clones in this sample may be carry-over from other donors' samples. The chain joins TRBV5-1 to TRBJ2-7; TRBD2 agrees at 13 bases. CDR3 in amino acids: CASSFPRDGGLAGVSEQYF. CDR3 in DNA: TGCGCCAGCAGCTTTCCGCGGGACGGAGGACTAGCGGGAGTTAGCGAGCAGTACTTC.